Listed below are T cell receptor beta chains from one sample, sequenced in a study of Ad26.COV2.S vaccination and SARS-CoV-2 variants. Sequenced by immunoSEQ multiplex PCR; TCRdb stores in-frame clones only, minus some. The sample includes roughly 510,000 clones, 87% of them seen just once. The sequencing used peripheral blood, collected in a trial of Ad26.COV2.S vaccine versus placebo. Source of these receptors: a person between 18 and 65 years old who received the Ad26.COV2.S COVID-19 vaccine or a placebo. Both conserved end residues are trimmed from each CDR3. Clone size appears in some rows only: once, few, many, or a class for an expanded clone.

J gene: TRBJ1-6
clone size: -
V gene: TRBV28
CDR3 length: 12
CDR3 protein: ASSFRVSASPLH

J gene: TRBJ2-7
clone size: -
V gene: TRBV28
CDR3 length: 14
CDR3 protein: ASRPGGTGGRHEQY

J gene: TRBJ2-3
clone size: -
V gene: TRBV2
CDR3 length: 10
CDR3 protein: ASSEVLYTQY

J gene: TRBJ1-5
clone size: few
V gene: TRBV19
CDR3 length: 12
CDR3 protein: ASSSDGGLQPQH

J gene: TRBJ1-2
clone size: -
V gene: TRBV19
CDR3 length: 10
CDR3 protein: ASSNNRAGYT

J gene: TRBJ2-1
clone size: -
V gene: TRBV5-1
CDR3 length: 13
CDR3 protein: ASSSPGQASRSPF

J gene: TRBJ2-7
clone size: -
V gene: TRBV7-6
CDR3 length: 13
CDR3 protein: ASSSPTSGSHEQY

J gene: TRBJ1-3
clone size: few
V gene: TRBV11-2
CDR3 length: 11
CDR3 protein: ASSLTSGNTIY

J gene: TRBJ2-1
clone size: -
V gene: TRBV14
CDR3 length: 11
CDR3 protein: ASSQPGTREQF

J gene: TRBJ2-1
clone size: once
V gene: TRBV28
CDR3 length: 10
CDR3 protein: ASSLASGRDF

J gene: TRBJ1-1
clone size: -
V gene: TRBV12-3/TRBV12-4
CDR3 length: 10
CDR3 protein: ASSIGLIEAF